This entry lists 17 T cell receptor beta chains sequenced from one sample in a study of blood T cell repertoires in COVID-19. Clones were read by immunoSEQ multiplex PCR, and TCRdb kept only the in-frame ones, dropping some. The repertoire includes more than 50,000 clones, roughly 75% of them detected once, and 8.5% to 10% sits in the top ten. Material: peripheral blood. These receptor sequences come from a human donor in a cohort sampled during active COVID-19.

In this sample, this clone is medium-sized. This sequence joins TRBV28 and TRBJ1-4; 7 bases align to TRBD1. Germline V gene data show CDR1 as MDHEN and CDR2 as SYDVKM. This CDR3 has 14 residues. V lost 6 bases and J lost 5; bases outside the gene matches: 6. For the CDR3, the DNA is TGTGCCAGCAGACATTTAGGGGGCAATGAAAAACTGTTTTTT. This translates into CASRHLGGNEKLFF.

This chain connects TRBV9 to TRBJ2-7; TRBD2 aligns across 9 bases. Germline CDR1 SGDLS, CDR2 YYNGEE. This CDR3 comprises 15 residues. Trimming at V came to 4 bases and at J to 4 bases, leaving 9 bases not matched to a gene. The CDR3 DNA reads TGTGCCAGCAGCCTGGCCCCGGGACTAGCTTACGAGCAGTACTTC. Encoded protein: CASSLAPGLAYEQYF. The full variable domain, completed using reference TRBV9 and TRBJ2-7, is DSGVTQTPKHLITATGQRVTLRCSPRSGDLSVYWYQQSLDQGLQFLIQYYNGEERAKGNILERFSAQQFPDLHSELNLSSLELGDSALYFCASSLAPGLAYEQYFGPGTRLTVT.

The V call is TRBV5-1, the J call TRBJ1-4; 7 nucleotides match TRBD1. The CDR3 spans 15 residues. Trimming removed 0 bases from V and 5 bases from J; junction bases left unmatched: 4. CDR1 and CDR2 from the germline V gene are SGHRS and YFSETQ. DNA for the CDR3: TGCGCCAGCAGCTTGGAGGGGGCGCCCAATGAAAAACTGTTTTTT. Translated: CASSLEGAPNEKLFF.

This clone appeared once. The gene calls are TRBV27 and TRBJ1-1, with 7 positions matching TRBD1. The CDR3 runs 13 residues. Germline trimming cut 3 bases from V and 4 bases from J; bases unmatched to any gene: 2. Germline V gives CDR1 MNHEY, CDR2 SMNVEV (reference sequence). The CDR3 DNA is TGTGCCAGCAGTTTTCAGGGGGGCACTGAAGCTTTCTTT. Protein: CASSFQGGTEAFF.

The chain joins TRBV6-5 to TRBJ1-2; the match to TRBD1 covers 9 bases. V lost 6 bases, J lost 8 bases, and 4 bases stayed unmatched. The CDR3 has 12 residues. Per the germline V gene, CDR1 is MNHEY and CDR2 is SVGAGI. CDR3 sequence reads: CASRRTGDGYTF. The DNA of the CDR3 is TGTGCCAGCAGAAGGACAGGGGACGGCTACACCTTC.

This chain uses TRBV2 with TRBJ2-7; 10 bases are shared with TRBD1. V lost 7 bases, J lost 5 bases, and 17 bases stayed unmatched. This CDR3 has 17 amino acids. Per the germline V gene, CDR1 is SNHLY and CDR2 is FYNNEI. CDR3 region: CASTPPQPGQGSHEQYF. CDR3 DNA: TGTGCCAGCACCCCGCCGCAACCGGGACAGGGGTCCCACGAGCAGTACTTC.

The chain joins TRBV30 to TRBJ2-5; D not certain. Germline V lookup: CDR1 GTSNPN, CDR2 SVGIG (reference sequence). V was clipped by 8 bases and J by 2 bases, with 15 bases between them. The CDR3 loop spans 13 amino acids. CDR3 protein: CAGSRRVQETQYF. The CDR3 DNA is TGTGCCGGTTCGCGCCGGGTTCAAGAGACCCAGTACTTC.

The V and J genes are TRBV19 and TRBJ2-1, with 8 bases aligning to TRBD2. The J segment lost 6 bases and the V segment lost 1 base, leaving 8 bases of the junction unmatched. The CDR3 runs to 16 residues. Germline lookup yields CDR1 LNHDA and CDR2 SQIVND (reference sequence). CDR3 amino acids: CASSIGSGSLGNEQFF. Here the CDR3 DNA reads TGTGCCAGTAGTATAGGGAGCGGGAGTTTGGGCAATGAGCAGTTCTTC.

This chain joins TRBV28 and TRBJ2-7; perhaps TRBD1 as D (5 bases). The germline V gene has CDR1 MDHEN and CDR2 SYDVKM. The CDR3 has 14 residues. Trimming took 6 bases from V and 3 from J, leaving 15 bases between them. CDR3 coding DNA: TGTGCCAGCAGAAACTCCGACAGCCGCTACGAGCAGTACTTC. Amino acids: CASRNSDSRYEQYF. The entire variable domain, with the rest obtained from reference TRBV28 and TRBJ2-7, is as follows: DVKVTQSSRYLVKRTGEKVFLECVQDMDHENMFWYRQDPGLGLRLIYFSYDVKMKEKGDIPEGYSVSREKKERFSLILESASTNQTSMYLCASRNSDSRYEQYFGPGTRLTVT.

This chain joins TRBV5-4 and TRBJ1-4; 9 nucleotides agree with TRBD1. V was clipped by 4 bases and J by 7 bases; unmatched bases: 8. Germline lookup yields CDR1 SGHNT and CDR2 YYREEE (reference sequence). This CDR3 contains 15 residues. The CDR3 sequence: CASSRPGQGLEKLFF. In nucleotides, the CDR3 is TGTGCCAGCAGCCGACCGGGACAGGGACTTGAAAAACTGTTTTTT.

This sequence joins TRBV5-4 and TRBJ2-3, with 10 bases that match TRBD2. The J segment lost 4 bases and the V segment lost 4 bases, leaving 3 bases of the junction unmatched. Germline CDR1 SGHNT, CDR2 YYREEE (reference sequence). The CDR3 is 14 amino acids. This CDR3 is CASSLAGVSDTQYF. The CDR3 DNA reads TGTGCCAGCAGCCTAGCGGGAGTATCAGATACGCAGTATTTT. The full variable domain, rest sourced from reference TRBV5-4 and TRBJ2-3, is ETGVTQSPTHLIKTRGQQVTLRCSSQSGHNTVSWYQQALGQGPQFIFQYYREEENGRGNFPPRFSGLQFPNYSSELNVNALELDDSALYLCASSLAGVSDTQYFGPGTRLTVL.

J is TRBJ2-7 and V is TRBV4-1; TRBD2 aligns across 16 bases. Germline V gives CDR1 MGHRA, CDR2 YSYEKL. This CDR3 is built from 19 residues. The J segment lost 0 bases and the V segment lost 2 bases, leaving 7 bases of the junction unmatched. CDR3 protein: CASSQWGLAGGPSSYEQYF. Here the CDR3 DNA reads TGCGCCAGCAGCCAATGGGGACTAGCGGGAGGGCCGAGCTCCTACGAGCAGTACTTC.

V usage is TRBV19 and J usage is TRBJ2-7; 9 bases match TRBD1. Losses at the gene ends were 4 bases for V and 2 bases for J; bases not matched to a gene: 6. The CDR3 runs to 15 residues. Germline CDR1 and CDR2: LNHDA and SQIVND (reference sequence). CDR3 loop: CASSNSGTGPYEQYF. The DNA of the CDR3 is TGTGCCAGTAGTAATTCCGGGACAGGGCCCTACGAGCAGTACTTC.

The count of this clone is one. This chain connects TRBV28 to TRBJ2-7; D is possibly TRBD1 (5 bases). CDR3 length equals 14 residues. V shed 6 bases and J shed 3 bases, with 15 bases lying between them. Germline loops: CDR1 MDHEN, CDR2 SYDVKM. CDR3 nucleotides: TGTGCCAGCAGCCAGGGCGGCTTGGACTACGAGCAGTACTTC. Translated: CASSQGGLDYEQYF.

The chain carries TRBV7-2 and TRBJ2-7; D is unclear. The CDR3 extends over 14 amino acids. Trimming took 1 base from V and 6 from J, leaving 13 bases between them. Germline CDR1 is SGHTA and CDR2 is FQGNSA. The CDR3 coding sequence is TGTGCCAGCAGCTTAGGATACTTCCGCCCCGAGCAGTACTTC. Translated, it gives CASSLGYFRPEQYF.

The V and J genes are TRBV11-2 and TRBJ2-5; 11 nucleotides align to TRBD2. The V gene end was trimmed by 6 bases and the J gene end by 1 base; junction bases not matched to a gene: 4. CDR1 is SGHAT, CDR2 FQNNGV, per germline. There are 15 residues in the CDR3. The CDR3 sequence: CASSRLAGIQETQYF. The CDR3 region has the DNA TGTGCCAGCAGTAGACTAGCGGGGATCCAAGAGACCCAGTACTTC.

The CDR3 loop reads CASSALAGEQFF. In DNA, the CDR3 is TGTGCCAGCAGCGCCCTAGCGGGTGAGCAGTTCTTC. The chain uses TRBV9 and TRBJ2-1; 8 nucleotides line up with TRBD2. This CDR3 contains 12 residues. The trim removed 3 bases at V and 9 bases at J, leaving 2 bases unmatched. Germline CDR1 and CDR2: SGDLS and YYNGEE.